This record concerns one T cell receptor beta chain sequence. The sample originates from a study of blood T cell repertoires in COVID-19. Study background: COVID-19 samples from acute and convalescent phases originated in the United States, Italy and Spain. T cells, B-cell-depleted T cells, or PBMCs supplied cDNA or gDNA.

Methods used by the authors: Counts of nucleated cells, estimated from reference gene primer amplification, were obtained. TCRdb keeps only in-frame clones here, not all; method: immunoSEQ multiplex PCR. That table is the source of V, J and clone size, and D and trimming were worked out from the DNA. The table records 140,000 to 150,000 clones, 88% of them present only once. The sequence was collected from a human donor in a cohort sampled during active COVID-19. The sequencing input was peripheral blood.

The DNA for the CDR3 is TGTGCCACCAGCAGAGAAGGTGGGACAGGCTACAATGAGCAGTTCTTC. Translation gives CATSREGGTGYNEQFF. The V gene is TRBV15, the J gene TRBJ2-1, with 8 positions matching TRBD1. Germline lookup yields CDR1 LNHNV and CDR2 YYDKDF (reference sequence). Unmatched junction bases numbered 4, after V lost 0 bases and J lost 3 bases. The CDR3 loop spans 16 amino acids.